The entry below gives a single TCR beta chain sequence along with its context. The germline V gene encodes CDR1 MGHRA and CDR2 YSYEKL. Trimming at V came to 2 bases and at J to 2 bases, leaving 5 bases not matched to a gene. The CDR3 contains 15 residues. This sample was included in a study of blood T cell repertoires in COVID-19. Study-wide background: PBMCs, B-cell-depleted T cells, or T cells were the source of the cDNA or gDNA that made up the material.

TCRdb's table, derived via immunoSEQ multiplex PCR, lists solely in-frame clones and lacks some. The sample has 250,000 to 350,000 clones; 75% to 90% are singletons. The clonotype comes from a man between 18 and 35 years old with active or convalescent COVID-19. Sequenced: peripheral blood. The chain carries TRBV4-1 and TRBJ2-7; 8 bases are a match to TRBD1. In nucleotides, the CDR3 is TGCGCCAGCAGCCAATTGGGACAGGCAGCCTACGAGCAGTACTTC. It encodes CASSQLGQAAYEQYF.